The 22 T cell receptor beta chains presented below share a single source sample, sequenced in a study of shared clonotypes between healthy human individuals. The repertoire was sequenced with immunoSEQ multiplex PCR; TCRdb's copy has only in-frame clones and lacks some. The data show 1.6 million or so clones, roughly 96% seen once. Specimen: naive CD4+ T cells sorted from blood. This sample's subset: CD45RA+ positively selected. The receptors derive from a young man in good health.

The chain has TRBV29-1 and TRBJ2-1; D is undetermined. Germline V lookup: CDR1 SQVTM, CDR2 ANQGSEA. The CDR3 extends over 14 amino acids. The V gene lost 1 base and the J gene lost 9 bases, with 16 bases spanning the gap. CDR3 amino acids: CSVEGVGPWGEQFF. For the CDR3, the DNA is TGCAGCGTTGAAGGTGTAGGGCCTTGGGGTGAGCAGTTCTTC.

V is TRBV2 and J is TRBJ1-5, with 8 bases matching TRBD1. This CDR3 region has 16 residues. V lost 1 base to trimming and J lost 7 bases; unmatched junction nucleotides: 9. Germline loops: CDR1 SNHLY, CDR2 FYNNEI. The CDR3 DNA reads TGTGCCAGCAGTGAAGGGTCAGGGGGCCGGGGGCAGCCCCAGCATTTT. Translated: CASSEGSGGRGQPQHF.

The chain uses TRBV29-1 and TRBJ2-4, with 9 nucleotides matching TRBD2. The length of the CDR3 is 13 residues. Germline trimming cut 8 bases from V and 11 bases from J; bases unmatched to any gene: 13. Germline V gene data show CDR1 as SQVTM and CDR2 as ANQGSEA. This CDR3 reads CSFRPGLATVQYF. The CDR3 DNA sequence: TGCAGCTTCCGACCGGGACTAGCTACCGTTCAGTACTTC.

The chain recombines TRBV27 with TRBJ2-5; possible D gene TRBD2, 6 bases. Germline V gene sequence: CDR1 MNHEY, CDR2 SMNVEV (reference sequence). Trimming shortened V by 1 base and J by 5 bases, and 17 bases separated the two germline ends. CDR3 length: 16 residues. This CDR3 reads CASSLWRGQGVETQYF. DNA of the CDR3: TGTGCCAGCAGTTTATGGCGGGGCCAGGGTGTGGAGACCCAGTACTTC.

V is TRBV7-2 and J is TRBJ2-2; 13 nucleotides line up with TRBD2. V gave up 5 bases and J gave up 4 bases; unmatched junction bases: 4. The CDR3 is made up of 16 amino acids. Germline V gene data show CDR1 as SGHTA and CDR2 as FQGNSA. The CDR3 here is CASSAGLAGTTGELFF. DNA of the CDR3: TGTGCCAGCAGCGCGGGACTAGCGGGGACCACCGGGGAGCTGTTTTTT.

This rearrangement joins TRBV18 to TRBJ1-3; D gene uncertain. V was cut by 1 base and J by 0 bases, with 10 bases left in between. This CDR3 contains 16 residues. Germline-derived CDR1 and CDR2 are KGHSH and LQKENI. The CDR3 loop reads CASSPLLRASGNTIYF. CDR3 DNA sequence: TGTGCCAGCTCACCACTTCTGCGAGCCTCTGGAAACACCATATATTTT. Complete variable domain (other parts from reference TRBV18 and TRBJ1-3): NAGVMQNPRHLVRRRGQEARLRCSPMKGHSHVYWYRQLPEEGLKFMVYLQKENIIDESGMPKERFSAEFPKEGPSILRIQQVVRGDSAAYFCASSPLLRASGNTIYFGEGSWLTVV.

The chain carries TRBV11-2 and TRBJ2-7; D is perhaps TRBD2 (6 bases). CDR1 and CDR2 from the germline V gene are SGHAT and FQNNGV. The CDR3 consists of 15 residues. V lost 4 bases and J lost 0, with 13 bases in between. In nucleotides, the CDR3 is TGTGCCAGCAGCTCCCTGGGGAGGAGCTCCTACGAGCAGTACTTC. This codes for CASSSLGRSSYEQYF.

The chain is built from TRBV5-6 and TRBJ2-5, with D perhaps TRBD1 (5 bases). Per the germline V gene, CDR1 is SGHDT and CDR2 is YYEEEE. The ends were cut back, 4 bases at V and 5 bases at J, with 12 bases in the middle. The CDR3 has 13 amino acids. The CDR3 DNA is TGTGCCAGCAGCAGGGGTTGGGGTGAGACCCAGTACTTC. Translated, it gives CASSRGWGETQYF.

J is TRBJ1-2 and V is TRBV6-5; tentative D call: TRBD1 (6 bases). This CDR3 is built from 14 residues. Germline V gene data show CDR1 as MNHEY and CDR2 as SVGAGI. The ends were cut back, 2 bases at V and 0 bases at J, with 7 bases in the middle. The CDR3, as DNA: TGTGCCAGCAGTTACGACAGGCCTAACTATGGCTACACCTTC. The encoded protein is CASSYDRPNYGYTF.

The J gene is TRBJ2-7, the V gene TRBV6-5; D perhaps matches TRBD1 (5 bases). The CDR3 covers 14 residues. CDR1 and CDR2 (germline): MNHEY, SVGAGI. The germline V and J ends were trimmed by 5 bases and 3 bases, with 14 bases remaining between them. The chain's CDR3 is CASSTYADSYEQYF. As DNA, the CDR3 is TGTGCCAGCAGTACCTACGCCGACAGCTACGAGCAGTACTTC.

This clone was detected once. The chain combines TRBV5-1 with TRBJ1-3, with 8 bases matching TRBD1. Germline assignment: CDR1 SGHRS and CDR2 YFSETQ. V gave up 3 bases and J gave up 1 base; unmatched junction bases: 15. This CDR3 comprises 19 residues. CDR3 loop: CASSYNSPGQGGSGNTIYF. The CDR3 region has the DNA TGCGCCAGCAGCTACAACTCTCCCGGACAGGGTGGGTCTGGAAACACCATATATTTT.

The V gene is TRBV18, the J gene TRBJ2-7, with D possibly matching TRBD2 (5 bases). The germline CDR1 and CDR2 sequences are KGHSH and LQKENI. This CDR3 has 14 residues. Trimming removed 3 bases at V and 5 bases at J, with 14 bases between. As DNA, the CDR3 is TGTGCCAGCTCACCGCTGGGAGAGGATCACGAGCAGTACTTC. Translation: CASSPLGEDHEQYF. The complete variable domain, with remaining parts taken from reference TRBV18 and TRBJ2-7, reads NAGVMQNPRHLVRRRGQEARLRCSPMKGHSHVYWYRQLPEEGLKFMVYLQKENIIDESGMPKERFSAEFPKEGPSILRIQQVVRGDSAAYFCASSPLGEDHEQYFGPGTRLTVT.

The rearrangement links TRBV10-3 to TRBJ2-7, with TRBD1 identical over 9 bases. With V trimmed by 2 bases and J by 5 bases, 4 bases remained unmatched. The CDR3 spans 14 residues. Germline assignment: CDR1 ENHRY and CDR2 SYGVKD. This CDR3 reads CAISEPGQGDEQYF. The CDR3 DNA is TGTGCCATCAGTGAGCCGGGACAGGGTGACGAGCAGTACTTC.

The V call is TRBV7-6, the J call TRBJ2-7; 11 bases fit TRBD2. Trimming cost V 0 bases and J 4 bases; bases outside gene matches: 5. Germline lookup yields CDR1 SGHVS and CDR2 FNYEAQ. The length of the CDR3 is 16 residues. CDR3 protein: CASSLASASGRYEQYF. The DNA for the CDR3 is TGTGCCAGCAGCTTAGCGTCGGCTAGCGGGAGGTACGAGCAGTACTTC.

The genes are TRBV6-1 and TRBJ2-7, with D uncertain. V was shortened by 1 base and J by 0 bases, with 10 bases between the two germline ends. There are 15 residues in the CDR3. From germline, CDR1 is MNHNS and CDR2 SASEGT. The CDR3 sequence: CASSEELGSSYEQYF. In DNA form, the CDR3 reads TGTGCCAGCAGTGAAGAACTGGGAAGCTCCTACGAGCAGTACTTC.

Turning to this clone: This same CDR3 is encoded by further DNA sequences in the sample. This chain joins TRBV29-1 and TRBJ2-3, with D unresolved. The CDR3 is 11 amino acids. V was shortened by 2 bases and J by 4 bases, with 4 bases between the two germline ends. The germline CDR1 and CDR2 sequences are SQVTM and ANQGSEA. In DNA form, the CDR3 reads TGCAGCGTTGAACGCTCAGATACGCAGTATTTT. The encoded protein is CSVERSDTQYF.

This chain links TRBV30 with TRBJ2-4, with unresolved D. In germline, CDR1 is GTSNPN, CDR2 SVGIG (reference sequence). Trimming pared 1 base from V and 3 bases from J, leaving 16 bases between. This CDR3 has 16 residues. The CDR3 protein is CAWSESWVAGKNIQYF. As DNA, the CDR3 is TGTGCCTGGAGTGAATCTTGGGTGGCAGGCAAAAACATTCAGTACTTC.

V usage is TRBV5-6 and J usage is TRBJ1-2; D unresolved. Looked up from germline, CDR1 is SGHDT and CDR2 is YYEEEE. V was cut by 0 bases and J by 8 bases, with 14 bases left in between. This CDR3 region has 14 residues. The CDR3 sequence is CASSLAGSYRGYTF. In DNA form, the CDR3 reads TGTGCCAGCAGCTTGGCCGGGAGCTATCGGGGCTACACCTTC.

The gene calls are TRBV21-1 and TRBJ2-1; whether TRBD2, the table's D call, matches the DNA was not checked. TRBV21-1 is tagged as a pseudogene. The CDR3 contains 16 residues. The CDR3 DNA reads TGTGCCAGCAGCAAAGTACTAGCGGGAGGCACTCCTGAGCAGTTCTTC. Protein product: CASSKVLAGGTPEQFF.

The J gene is TRBJ2-2, the V gene TRBV27; unclear D gene. Trimming shortened V by 3 bases and J by 0 bases, and 5 bases separated the two germline ends. This CDR3 is built from 14 residues. Germline loops: CDR1 MNHEY, CDR2 SMNVEV (reference sequence). The CDR3 DNA reads as TGTGCCAGCAGTTTCAGCACGAACACCGGGGAGCTGTTTTTT. Translating gives CASSFSTNTGELFF.

This clone has just one count. The chain has TRBV7-8 and TRBJ2-3; TRBD1 might be the D (5 bases). This CDR3 spans 14 amino acids. The V end lost 2 bases, the J end lost 7 bases, and 13 bases lay between the germline ends. The V gene's germline CDR1 is SGHVS and CDR2 FQNEAQ. CDR3 amino acids: CASSLSPGQNTQYF. DNA of the CDR3: TGTGCCAGCAGCTTATCGCCAGGGCAGAATACGCAGTATTTT. Based on the CDR3 plus reference TRBV7-8 and TRBJ2-3, the full variable domain is GAGVSQSPRYKVAKRGQDVALRCDPISGHVSLFWYQQALGQGPEFLTYFQNEAQLDKSGLPSDRFFAERPEGSVSTLKIQRTQQEDSAVYLCASSLSPGQNTQYFGPGTRLTVL.

The chain combines TRBV7-2 with TRBJ2-7; TRBD2 is a possible D gene (6 bases). The V end lost 1 base, the J end lost 3 bases, and 13 bases lay between the germline ends. This CDR3 region has 15 residues. Germline lookup yields CDR1 SGHTA and CDR2 FQGNSA. CDR3 sequence reads: CASSLGVGGIYEQYF. CDR3 in DNA: TGTGCCAGCAGCTTAGGCGTCGGGGGAATCTACGAGCAGTACTTC.